The clone carrying this T cell receptor (beta chain) was counted only a few times. What it recognizes is unknown. The sample belongs to a study of CD8 T cells in ankylosing spondylitis. Germline V gene sequence: CDR1 LGHDT, CDR2 YNNKEL (reference sequence). The CDR3 totals 16 residues. With 1 base removed from V and 7 bases from J, the gap between germline ends came to 16 bases. With molecular barcodes, quantitative 5'-RACE was used to make the TCR beta libraries. TCRdb redid the calling of the 5' RACE reads with MiXCR, one entry per CDR3 protein. The sample includes over 200,000 distinct CDR3 sequences, about 10% of them seen just once. Overall study results and limits: Matched ankylosing spondylitis synovial fluid reportedly contained a significantly enriched population of disease-linked clones. In reactive arthritis synovial fluid and blood, some motif variants had been reported before.

This chain joins TRBV3-1 and TRBJ1-4, with a tentative D call TRBD1 (5 bases). The clonotype comes from a male donor with ankylosing spondylitis or in good health (not recorded which). Specimen: blood, either unsorted or a sorted T cell fraction (not recorded which). The CDR3 here is CASSQGSEGKAEKLFF. DNA for the CDR3: TGTGCCAGCAGCCAAGGAAGTGAGGGGAAGGCTGAAAAACTGTTTTTT.